This TCR beta chain was sequenced in a study of CXCR3-negative and CXCR3-positive naive CD8 T cells. Study findings and constraints: It was found that naive subsets had comparable surface CD5, and TCR strength was inferred from TRB CDR3 properties.

TRB cDNA was prepared as libraries by UMI-labeled 5' RACE. TCRdb re-called the 5' RACE reads; one entry per CDR3 protein, DNA not given. This repertoire comprises 41,000 or so distinct CDR3 sequences; its ten largest clones make up around 2%. In regard to this clonotype: Its specificity is not known.

Sequenced input: naive CXCR3- CD8+ T cells from blood. The subset: CD45RO-CCR7+CD27+CD95- naive CD8+ T cells lacking CXCR3 (TNR3-). This receptor was taken from a human donor in good health. Some clones in this sample may be carry-over from other donors' samples.

The CDR3 here is CSVPQGLEQYF. This chain uses TRBV29-1 with TRBJ2-7; TCRdb names TRBD1, which stays unverified in the absence of DNA. Germline assignment: CDR1 SQVTM and CDR2 ANQGSEA. This CDR3 has 11 residues.